The TCR beta chain under discussion was sequenced for a study of CD8 T cells in ankylosing spondylitis. The V gene's germline CDR1 is SGHVS and CDR2 FQNEAQ. The V end was cut by 2 bases, the J end by 0 bases, with 5 bases between. The CDR3 spans 14 residues. TCRdb used MiXCR to reprocess the 5' RACE reads, holding one entry per CDR3 protein. The profile shows approximately 300,000 distinct CDR3 sequences, approximately 20% of them singletons. This sequence was found in a male donor with ankylosing spondylitis or in good health (not recorded which). The chain couples TRBV7-8 to TRBJ1-5; D is unclear. The source material was blood, either unsorted or a sorted T cell fraction (not recorded which). This chain's CDR3 is CASSLISSNQPQHF. CDR3 nucleotides: TGTGCCAGCAGCTTAATTAGTAGCAATCAGCCCCAGCATTTT. Combining the CDR3 with reference TRBV7-8 and TRBJ1-5 gives the whole variable domain GAGVSQSPRYKVAKRGQDVALRCDPISGHVSLFWYQQALGQGPEFLTYFQNEAQLDKSGLPSDRFFAERPEGSVSTLKIQRTQQEDSAVYLCASSLISSNQPQHFGDGTRLSIL.